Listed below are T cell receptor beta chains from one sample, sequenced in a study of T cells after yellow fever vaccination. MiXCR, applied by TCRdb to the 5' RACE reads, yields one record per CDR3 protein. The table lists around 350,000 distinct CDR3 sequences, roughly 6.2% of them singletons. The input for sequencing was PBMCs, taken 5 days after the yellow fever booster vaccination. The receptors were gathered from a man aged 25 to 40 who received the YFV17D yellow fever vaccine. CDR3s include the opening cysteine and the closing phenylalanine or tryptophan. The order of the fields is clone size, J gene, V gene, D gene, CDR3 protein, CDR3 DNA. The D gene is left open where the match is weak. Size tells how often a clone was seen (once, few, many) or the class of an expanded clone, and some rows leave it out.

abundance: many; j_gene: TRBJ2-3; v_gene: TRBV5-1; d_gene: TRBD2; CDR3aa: CASSLELAGGRTDTQYF; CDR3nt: TGCGCCAGCAGCTTGGAACTAGCGGGAGGCCGCACAGATACGCAGTATTTT
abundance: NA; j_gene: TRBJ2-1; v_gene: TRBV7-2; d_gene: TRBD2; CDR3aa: CASSLAAGARNEQFF; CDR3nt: TGTGCCAGCAGCTTAGCAGCGGGAGCCCGAAATGAGCAGTTCTTC
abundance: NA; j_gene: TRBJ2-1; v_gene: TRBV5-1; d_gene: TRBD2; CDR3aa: CASSTGLVGYNEQFF; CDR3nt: TGCGCCAGCAGCACGGGACTAGTGGGGTACAATGAGCAGTTCTTC
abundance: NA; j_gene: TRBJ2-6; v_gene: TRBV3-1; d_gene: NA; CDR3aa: CASSHALGTGANVLTF; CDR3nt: TGTGCCAGCAGCCATGCCTTAGGTACCGGGGCCAACGTCCTGACTTTC
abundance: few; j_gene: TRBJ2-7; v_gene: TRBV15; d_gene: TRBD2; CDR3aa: CATSSPSGNSYEQYF; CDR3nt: TGTGCCACCAGCAGCCCTAGCGGAAACTCCTACGAGCAGTACTTC
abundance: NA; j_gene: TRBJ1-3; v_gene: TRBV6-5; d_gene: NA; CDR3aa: CASSYSWSSGNTIYF; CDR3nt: TGTGCCAGCAGTTACTCTTGGAGCTCTGGAAACACCATATATTTT
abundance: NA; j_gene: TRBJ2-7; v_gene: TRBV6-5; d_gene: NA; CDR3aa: CASSYRPGYEQYF; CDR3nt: TGTGCCAGCAGTTACCGCCCCGGGTACGAGCAGTACTTC
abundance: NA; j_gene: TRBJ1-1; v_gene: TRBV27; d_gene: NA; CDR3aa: CASREGTEAFF; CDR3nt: TGTGCCAGCAGGGAAGGCACTGAAGCTTTCTTT
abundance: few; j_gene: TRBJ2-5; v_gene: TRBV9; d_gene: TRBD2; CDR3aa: CASSVALAGQETQYF; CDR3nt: TGTGCCAGCAGCGTAGCACTAGCGGGCCAAGAGACCCAGTACTTC
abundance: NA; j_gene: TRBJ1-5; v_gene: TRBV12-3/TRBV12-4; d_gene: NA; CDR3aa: CASSLGVGANQPQHF; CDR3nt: TGTGCCAGCAGTTTAGGTGTTGGGGCCAATCAGCCCCAGCATTTT
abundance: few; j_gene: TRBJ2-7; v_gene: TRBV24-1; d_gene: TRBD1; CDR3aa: CATGQTGTGVYEQYF; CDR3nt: TGTGCCACCGGACAAACCGGGACAGGGGTCTACGAGCAGTACTTC
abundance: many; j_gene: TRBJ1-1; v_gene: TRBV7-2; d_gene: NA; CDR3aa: CASSSLPGGNTEAFF; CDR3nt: TGTGCCAGCAGCTCGCTGCCCGGTGGGAACACTGAAGCTTTCTTT
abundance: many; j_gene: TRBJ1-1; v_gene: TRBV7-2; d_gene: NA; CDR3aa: CASSKPPWDGSEAFF; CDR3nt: TGTGCCAGCAGTAAACCACCATGGGACGGCTCGGAAGCTTTCTTT
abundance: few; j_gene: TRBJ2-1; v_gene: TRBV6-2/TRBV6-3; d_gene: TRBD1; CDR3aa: CASSYSIGQGYNEQFF; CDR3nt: TGTGCCAGCAGTTACTCGATAGGACAGGGCTACAATGAGCAGTTCTTC
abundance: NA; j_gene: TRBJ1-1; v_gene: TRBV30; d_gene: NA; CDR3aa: CAWARAANTEAFF; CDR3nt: TGTGCCTGGGCCAGGGCCGCGAACACTGAAGCTTTCTTT
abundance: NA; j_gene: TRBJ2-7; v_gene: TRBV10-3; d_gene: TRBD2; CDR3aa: CATRLAGGHEQYF; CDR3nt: TGTGCCACTCGACTAGCGGGAGGTCACGAGCAGTACTTC
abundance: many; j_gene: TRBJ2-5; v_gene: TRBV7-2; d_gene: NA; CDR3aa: CASSLSLARETQYF; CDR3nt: TGTGCCAGCAGCTTGTCCCTAGCACGGGAGACCCAGTACTTC
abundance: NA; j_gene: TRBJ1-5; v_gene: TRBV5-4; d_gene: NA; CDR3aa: CASSLAGMNQPQHF; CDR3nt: TGTGCCAGCAGCTTGGCAGGGATGAATCAGCCCCAGCATTTT
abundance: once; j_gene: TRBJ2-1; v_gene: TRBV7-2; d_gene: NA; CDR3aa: CASSLVGLATYNEQFF; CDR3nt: TGTGCCAGCAGCTTAGTTGGTCTAGCGACTTACAATGAGCAGTTCTTC
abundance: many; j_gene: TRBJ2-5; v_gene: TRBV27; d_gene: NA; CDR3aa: CASSELGNQETQYF; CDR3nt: TGTGCCAGCAGTGAATTGGGGAACCAAGAGACCCAGTACTTC
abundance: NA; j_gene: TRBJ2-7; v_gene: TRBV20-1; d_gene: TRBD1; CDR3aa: CSASLGTGGFYEQYF; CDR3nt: TGCAGTGCTAGCCTTGGGACAGGGGGCTTCTACGAGCAGTACTTC
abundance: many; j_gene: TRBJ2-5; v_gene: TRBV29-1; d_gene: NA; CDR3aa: CSAGGRQETQYF; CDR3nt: TGCAGCGCCGGGGGACGCCAAGAGACCCAGTACTTC
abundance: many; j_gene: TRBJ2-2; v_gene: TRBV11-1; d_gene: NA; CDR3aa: CASSLGGVSTGELFF; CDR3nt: TGTGCCAGCAGCTTAGGGGGTGTAAGCACCGGGGAGCTGTTTTTT
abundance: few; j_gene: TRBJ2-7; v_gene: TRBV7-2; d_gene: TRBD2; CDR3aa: CASSRVAGATYEQYF; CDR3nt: TGTGCCAGCAGCCGGGTGGCGGGAGCAACATACGAGCAGTACTTC
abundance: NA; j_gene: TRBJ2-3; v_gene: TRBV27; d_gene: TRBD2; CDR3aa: CASRPSGRGTDTQYF; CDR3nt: TGTGCCAGCAGACCTAGCGGCCGCGGCACAGATACGCAGTATTTT
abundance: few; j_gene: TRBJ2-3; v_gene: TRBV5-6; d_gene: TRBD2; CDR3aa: CASSRVGLETDTQYF; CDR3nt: TGTGCCAGCAGCCGGGTGGGACTAGAAACAGATACGCAGTATTTT
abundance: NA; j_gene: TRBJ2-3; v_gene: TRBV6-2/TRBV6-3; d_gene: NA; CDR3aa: CASSSWAASDTQYF; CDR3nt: TGTGCCAGCAGCTCCTGGGCCGCTTCAGATACGCAGTATTTT
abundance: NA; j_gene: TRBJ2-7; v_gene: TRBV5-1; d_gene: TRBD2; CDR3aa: CASNLAGGPSYEQYF; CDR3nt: TGCGCCAGCAACCTAGCGGGAGGGCCCTCGTACGAGCAGTACTTC
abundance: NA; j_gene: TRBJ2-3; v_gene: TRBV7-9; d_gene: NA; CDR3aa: CASSLSPADTQYF; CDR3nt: TGTGCCAGCAGCTTATCCCCGGCGGATACGCAGTATTTT
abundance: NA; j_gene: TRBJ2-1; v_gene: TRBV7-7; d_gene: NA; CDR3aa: CASSSRLGEQFF; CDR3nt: TGTGCTAGCAGCTCCCGGCTTGGTGAGCAGTTCTTC
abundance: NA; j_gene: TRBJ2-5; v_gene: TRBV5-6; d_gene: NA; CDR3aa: CASAPGGFGETQYF; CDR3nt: TGTGCCAGCGCCCCCGGGGGATTCGGGGAGACCCAGTACTTC
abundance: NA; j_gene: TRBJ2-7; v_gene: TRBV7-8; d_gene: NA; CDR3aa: CASSSSDGYEQYF; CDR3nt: TGTGCCAGCAGCTCCTCTGATGGTTACGAGCAGTACTTC
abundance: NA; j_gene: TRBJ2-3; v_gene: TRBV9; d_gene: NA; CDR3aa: CASTQRGSTDTQYF; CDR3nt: TGTGCCAGCACCCAACGGGGATCCACAGATACGCAGTATTTT
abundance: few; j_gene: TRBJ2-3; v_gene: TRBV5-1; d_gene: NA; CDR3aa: CASRDRNYLAGTQYF; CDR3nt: TGCGCCAGCAGAGATAGGAATTACTTGGCCGGTACGCAGTATTTT
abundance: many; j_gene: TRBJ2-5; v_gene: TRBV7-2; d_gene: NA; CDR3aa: CASSLVKPTGGGTQYF; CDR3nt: TGTGCCAGCAGCTTAGTGAAGCCCACCGGAGGGGGGACCCAGTACTTC
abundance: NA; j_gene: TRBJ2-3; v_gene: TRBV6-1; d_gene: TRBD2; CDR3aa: CASRGLAGVTDTQYF; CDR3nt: TGTGCCAGCAGGGGACTAGCGGGAGTGACAGATACGCAGTATTTT
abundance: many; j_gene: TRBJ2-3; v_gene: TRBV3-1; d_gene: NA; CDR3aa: CASSHQGRDTQYF; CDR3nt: TGTGCCAGCAGCCACCAGGGACGGGATACGCAGTATTTT
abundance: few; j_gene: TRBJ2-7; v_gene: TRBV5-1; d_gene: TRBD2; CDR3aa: CASKRLATTYEQYF; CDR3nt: TGCGCCAGCAAAAGACTAGCTACGACCTACGAGCAGTACTTC
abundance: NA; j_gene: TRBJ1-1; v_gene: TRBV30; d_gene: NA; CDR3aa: CAWSVRLVLNTEAFF; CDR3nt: TGTGCCTGGAGTGTACGGCTTGTCTTGAACACTGAAGCTTTCTTT
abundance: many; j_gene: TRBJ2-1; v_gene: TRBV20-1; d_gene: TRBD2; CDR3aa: CSASPRSGGPQEQFF; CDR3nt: TGCAGTGCTAGCCCACGTAGCGGGGGGCCACAGGAGCAGTTCTTC
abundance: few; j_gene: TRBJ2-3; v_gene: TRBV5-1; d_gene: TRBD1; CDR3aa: CASSLGQGIDTQYF; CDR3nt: TGCGCCAGCAGCTTGGGACAGGGGATCGATACGCAGTATTTT
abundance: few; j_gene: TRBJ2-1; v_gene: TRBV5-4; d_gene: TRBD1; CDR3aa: CASSLVGLPGQGNNEQFF; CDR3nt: TGTGCCAGCAGCTTGGTTGGCCTACCGGGACAGGGTAACAATGAGCAGTTCTTC
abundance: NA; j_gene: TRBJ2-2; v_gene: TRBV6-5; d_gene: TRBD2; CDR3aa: CASRLAGGTGELFF; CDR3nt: TGTGCCAGCAGATTAGCGGGAGGCACCGGGGAGCTGTTTTTT
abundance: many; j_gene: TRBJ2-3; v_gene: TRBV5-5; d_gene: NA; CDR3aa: CASSSAVSTDTQYF; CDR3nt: TGTGCCAGCAGCTCAGCGGTTAGCACAGATACGCAGTATTTT
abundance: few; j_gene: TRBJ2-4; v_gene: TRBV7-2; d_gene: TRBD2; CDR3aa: CASSLGGGLQYF; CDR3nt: TGTGCCAGCAGCTTAGGGGGAGGGCTCCAGTACTTC
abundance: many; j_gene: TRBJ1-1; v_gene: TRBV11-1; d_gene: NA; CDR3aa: CASSHRPTSAFF; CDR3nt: TGTGCCAGCAGCCACCGGCCCACCTCAGCTTTCTTT
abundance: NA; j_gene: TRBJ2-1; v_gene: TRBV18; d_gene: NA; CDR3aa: CASSPRTVDNEQFF; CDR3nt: TGTGCCAGCTCACCCAGGACAGTAGACAATGAGCAGTTCTTC
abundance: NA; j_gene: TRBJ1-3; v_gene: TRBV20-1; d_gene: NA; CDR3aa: CSARDTGTRVGNTIYF; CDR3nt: TGCAGTGCTAGAGACACAGGGACACGGGTTGGAAACACCATATATTTT
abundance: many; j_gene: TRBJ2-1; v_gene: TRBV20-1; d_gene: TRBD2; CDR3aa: CSARGTSGLGEQFF; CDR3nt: TGCAGTGCTAGAGGGACTAGCGGGCTAGGTGAGCAGTTCTTC
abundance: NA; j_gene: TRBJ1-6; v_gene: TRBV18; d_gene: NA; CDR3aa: CASSPKNGDSPLHF; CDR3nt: TGTGCCAGCTCACCAAAGAACGGAGATTCACCCCTCCACTTT
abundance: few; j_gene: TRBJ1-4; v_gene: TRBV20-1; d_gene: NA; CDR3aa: CSTGHRGEKLFF; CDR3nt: TGCTCGACGGGACACCGAGGGGAAAAACTGTTTTTT
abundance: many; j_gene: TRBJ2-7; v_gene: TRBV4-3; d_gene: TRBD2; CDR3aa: CASSRQPTSGRGYEQYF; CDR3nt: TGCGCCAGCAGCCGCCAACCGACTAGCGGGAGAGGGTACGAGCAGTACTTC